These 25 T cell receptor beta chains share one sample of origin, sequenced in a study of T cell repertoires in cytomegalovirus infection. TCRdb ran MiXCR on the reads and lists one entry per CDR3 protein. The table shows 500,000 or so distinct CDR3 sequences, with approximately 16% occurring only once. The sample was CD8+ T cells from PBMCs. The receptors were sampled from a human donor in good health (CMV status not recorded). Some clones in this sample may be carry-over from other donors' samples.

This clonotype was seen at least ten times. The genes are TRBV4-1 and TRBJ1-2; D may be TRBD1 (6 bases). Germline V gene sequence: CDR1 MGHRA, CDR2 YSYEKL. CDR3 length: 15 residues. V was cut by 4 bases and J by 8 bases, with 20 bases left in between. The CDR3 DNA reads TGCGCCAGCAGCCCGGACAGCCTTCGCCCGATGGGCTACACCTTC. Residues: CASSPDSLRPMGYTF.

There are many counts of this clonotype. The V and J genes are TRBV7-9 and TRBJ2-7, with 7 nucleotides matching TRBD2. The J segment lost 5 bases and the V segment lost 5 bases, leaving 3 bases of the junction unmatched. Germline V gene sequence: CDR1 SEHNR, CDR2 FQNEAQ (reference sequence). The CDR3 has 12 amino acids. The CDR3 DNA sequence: TGTGCCAGCAGCCGGACTAGTAACGAGCAGTACTTC. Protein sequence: CASSRTSNEQYF.

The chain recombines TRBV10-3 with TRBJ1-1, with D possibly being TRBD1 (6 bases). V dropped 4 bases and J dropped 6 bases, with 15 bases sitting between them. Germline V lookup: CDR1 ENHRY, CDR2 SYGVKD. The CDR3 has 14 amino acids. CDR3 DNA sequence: TGTGCCATCAGTGCGACCTACGGGGGCCCTGAAGCTTTCTTT. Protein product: CAISATYGGPEAFF.

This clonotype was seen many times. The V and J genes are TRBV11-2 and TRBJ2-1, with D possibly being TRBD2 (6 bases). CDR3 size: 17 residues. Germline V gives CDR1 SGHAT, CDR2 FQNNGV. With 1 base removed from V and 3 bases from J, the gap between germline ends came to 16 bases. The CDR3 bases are TGTGCCAGCAGCTTAGTGTCTGGCGGGGATTACTACAATGAGCAGTTCTTC. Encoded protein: CASSLVSGGDYYNEQFF. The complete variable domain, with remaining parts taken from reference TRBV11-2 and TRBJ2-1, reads EAGVAQSPRYKIIEKRQSVAFWCNPISGHATLYWYQQILGQGPKLLIQFQNNGVVDDSQLPKDRFSAERLKGVDSTLKIQPAKLEDSAVYLCASSLVSGGDYYNEQFFGPGTRLTVL.

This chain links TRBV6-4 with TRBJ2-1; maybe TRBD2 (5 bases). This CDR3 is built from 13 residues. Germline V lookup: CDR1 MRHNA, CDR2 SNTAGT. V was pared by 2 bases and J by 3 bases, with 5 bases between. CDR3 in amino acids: CASSDTSYNEQFF. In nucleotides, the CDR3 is TGTGCCAGCAGTGACACTAGCTACAATGAGCAGTTCTTC.

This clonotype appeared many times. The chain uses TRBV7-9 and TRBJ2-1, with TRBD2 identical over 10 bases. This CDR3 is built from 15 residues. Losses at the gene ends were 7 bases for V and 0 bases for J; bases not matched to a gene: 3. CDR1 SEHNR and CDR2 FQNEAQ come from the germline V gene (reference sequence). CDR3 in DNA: TGTGCCAGCATATCTAGCGGGAGCTCCTACAATGAGCAGTTCTTC. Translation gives CASISSGSSYNEQFF.

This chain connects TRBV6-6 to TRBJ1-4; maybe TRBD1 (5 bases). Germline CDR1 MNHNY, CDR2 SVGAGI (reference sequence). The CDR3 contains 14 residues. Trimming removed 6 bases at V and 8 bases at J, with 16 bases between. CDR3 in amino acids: CASSRRGEEEKLFF. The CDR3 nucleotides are TGTGCCAGCAGCCGTCGAGGGGAGGAAGAAAAACTGTTTTTT.

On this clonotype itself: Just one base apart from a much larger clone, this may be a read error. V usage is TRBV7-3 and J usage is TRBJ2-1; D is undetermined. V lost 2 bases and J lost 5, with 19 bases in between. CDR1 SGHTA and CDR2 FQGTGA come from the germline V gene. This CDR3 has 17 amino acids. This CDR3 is CASSLVCWVPDNNEQFF. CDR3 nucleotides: TGTGCCAGCAGCTTAGTTTGTTGGGTCCCAGACAACAATGAGCAGTTCTTC.

The CDR3 DNA follows: TGTGCCAGCAGCGTCAGGGCTCACAATGAGCAGTTCTTC. Its translation is CASSVRAHNEQFF. The rearrangement uses TRBV9 and TRBJ2-1, with TRBD1 as a possible D gene (5 bases). The CDR3 is 13 amino acids. Trimming took 2 bases from V and 5 from J, leaving 8 bases between them. Germline V gene sequence: CDR1 SGDLS, CDR2 YYNGEE.

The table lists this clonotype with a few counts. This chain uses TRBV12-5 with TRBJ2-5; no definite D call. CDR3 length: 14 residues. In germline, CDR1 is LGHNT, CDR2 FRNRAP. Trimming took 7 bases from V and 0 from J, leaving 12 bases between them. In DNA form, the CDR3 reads TGTGCTAGTGTTCTAGACGGTTACCAAGAGACCCAGTACTTC. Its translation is CASVLDGYQETQYF.

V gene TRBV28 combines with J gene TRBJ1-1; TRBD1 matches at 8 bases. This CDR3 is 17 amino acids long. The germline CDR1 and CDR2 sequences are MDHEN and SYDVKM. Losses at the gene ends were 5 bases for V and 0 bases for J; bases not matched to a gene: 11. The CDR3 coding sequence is TGTGCCAGCAGTCCCCCTCCCGACAGGGGAGTGAACACTGAAGCTTTCTTT. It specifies CASSPPPDRGVNTEAFF.

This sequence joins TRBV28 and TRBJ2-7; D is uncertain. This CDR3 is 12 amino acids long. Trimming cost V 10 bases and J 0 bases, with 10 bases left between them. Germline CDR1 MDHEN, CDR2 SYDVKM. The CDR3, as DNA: TGTGCCACCTCAGGAAGCTCCTACGAGCAGTACTTC. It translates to CATSGSSYEQYF.

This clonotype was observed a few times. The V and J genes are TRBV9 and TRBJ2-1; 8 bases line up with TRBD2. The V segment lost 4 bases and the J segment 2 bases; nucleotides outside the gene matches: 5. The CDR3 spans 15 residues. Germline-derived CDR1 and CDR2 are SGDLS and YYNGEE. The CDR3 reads CASSPSGRTYNEQFF. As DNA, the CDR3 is TGTGCCAGCAGCCCCAGCGGGAGAACCTACAATGAGCAGTTCTTC. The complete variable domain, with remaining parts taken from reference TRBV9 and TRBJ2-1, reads DSGVTQTPKHLITATGQRVTLRCSPRSGDLSVYWYQQSLDQGLQFLIQYYNGEERAKGNILERFSAQQFPDLHSELNLSSLELGDSALYFCASSPSGRTYNEQFFGPGTRLTVL.

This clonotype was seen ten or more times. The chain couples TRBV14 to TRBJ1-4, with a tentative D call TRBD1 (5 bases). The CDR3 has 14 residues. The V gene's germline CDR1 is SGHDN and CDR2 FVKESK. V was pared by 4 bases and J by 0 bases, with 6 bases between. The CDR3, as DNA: TGTGCCAGCAGCCCGGGGGCAACTAATGAAAAACTGTTTTTT. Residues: CASSPGATNEKLFF.

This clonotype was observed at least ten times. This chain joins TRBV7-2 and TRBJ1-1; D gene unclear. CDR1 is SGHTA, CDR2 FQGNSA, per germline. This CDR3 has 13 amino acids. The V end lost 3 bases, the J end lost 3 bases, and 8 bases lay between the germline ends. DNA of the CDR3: TGTGCCAGCAGCTTCGGCCCGGACACTGAAGCTTTCTTT. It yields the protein CASSFGPDTEAFF.

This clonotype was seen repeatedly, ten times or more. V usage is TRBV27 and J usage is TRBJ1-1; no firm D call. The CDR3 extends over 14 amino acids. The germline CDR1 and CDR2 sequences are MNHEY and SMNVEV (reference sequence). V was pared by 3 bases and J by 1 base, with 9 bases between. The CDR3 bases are TGTGCCAGCAGTTTGGCGGCCCCGAACACTGAAGCTTTCTTT. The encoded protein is CASSLAAPNTEAFF.

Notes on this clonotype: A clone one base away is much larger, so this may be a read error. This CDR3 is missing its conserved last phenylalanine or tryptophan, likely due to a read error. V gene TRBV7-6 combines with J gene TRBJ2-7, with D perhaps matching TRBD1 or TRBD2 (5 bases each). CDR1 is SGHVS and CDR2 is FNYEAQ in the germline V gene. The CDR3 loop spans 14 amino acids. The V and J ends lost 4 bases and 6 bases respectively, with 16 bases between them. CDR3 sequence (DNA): TGTGCCAGCAGCTCTTCGGGGCCCCCAGTCGAGCAGTACTTA. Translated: CASSSSGPPVEQYL.

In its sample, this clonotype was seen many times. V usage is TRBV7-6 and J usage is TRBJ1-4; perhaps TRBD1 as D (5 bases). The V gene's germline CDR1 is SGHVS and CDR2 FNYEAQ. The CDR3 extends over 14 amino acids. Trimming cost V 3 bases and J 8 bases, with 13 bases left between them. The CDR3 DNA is TGTGCCAGCAGCTTTCCCGCCGAGGGGGAAAAACTGTTTTTT. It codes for CASSFPAEGEKLFF.

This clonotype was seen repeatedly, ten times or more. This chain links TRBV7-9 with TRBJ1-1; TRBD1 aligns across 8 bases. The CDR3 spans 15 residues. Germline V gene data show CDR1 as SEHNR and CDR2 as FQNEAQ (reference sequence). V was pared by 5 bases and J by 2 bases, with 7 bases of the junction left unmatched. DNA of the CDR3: TGTGCCAGCAGCCCCCAGGGGGCCGGCAACACTGAAGCTTTCTTT. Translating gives CASSPQGAGNTEAFF. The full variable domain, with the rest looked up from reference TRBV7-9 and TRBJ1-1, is DTGVSQNPRHKITKRGQNVTFRCDPISEHNRLYWYRQTLGQGPEFLTYFQNEAQLEKSRLLSDRFSAERPKGSFSTLEIQRTEQGDSAMYLCASSPQGAGNTEAFFGQGTRLTVV.

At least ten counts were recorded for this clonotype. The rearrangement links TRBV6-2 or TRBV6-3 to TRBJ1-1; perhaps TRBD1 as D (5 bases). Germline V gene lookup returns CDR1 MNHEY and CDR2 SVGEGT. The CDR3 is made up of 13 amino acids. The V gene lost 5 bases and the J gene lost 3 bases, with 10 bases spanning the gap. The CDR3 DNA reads TGTGCCAGCAGTGCTCTCAGGGACACTGAAGCTTTCTTT. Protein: CASSALRDTEAFF.

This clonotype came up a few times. The CDR3 here is CASSPAGTGGPEQYF. Written as DNA, the CDR3 is TGTGCCAGCAGCCCAGCCGGGACAGGGGGCCCCGAGCAGTACTTC. This chain uses TRBV9 with TRBJ2-7; TRBD1 agrees at 12 bases. The CDR3 consists of 15 residues. V shed 4 bases and J 6 bases; nucleotides not matched to a gene: 8. Germline CDR1 is SGDLS and CDR2 is YYNGEE.

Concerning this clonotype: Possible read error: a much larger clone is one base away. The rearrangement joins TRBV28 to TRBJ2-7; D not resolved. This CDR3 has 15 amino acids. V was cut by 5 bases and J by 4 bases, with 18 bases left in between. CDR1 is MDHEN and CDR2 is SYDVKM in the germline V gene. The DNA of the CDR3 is TGTGCCAGCAGTCTTCCCGTCCGGAGTAGGTACGAGCAGTACTTC. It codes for CASSLPVRSRYEQYF.

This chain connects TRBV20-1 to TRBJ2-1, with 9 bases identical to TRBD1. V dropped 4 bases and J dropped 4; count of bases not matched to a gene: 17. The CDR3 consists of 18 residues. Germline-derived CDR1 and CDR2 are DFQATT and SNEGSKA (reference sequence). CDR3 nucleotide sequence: TGCAGTGCTAAAACACCATACCTCCGGGACAGGGATTACAATGAGCAGTTCTTC. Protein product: CSAKTPYLRDRDYNEQFF.

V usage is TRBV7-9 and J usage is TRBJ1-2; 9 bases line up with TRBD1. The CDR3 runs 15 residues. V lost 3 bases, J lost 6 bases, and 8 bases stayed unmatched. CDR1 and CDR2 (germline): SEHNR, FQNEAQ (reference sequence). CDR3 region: CASSFPRDRGNGYTF. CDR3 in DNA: TGTGCCAGCAGCTTTCCCCGCGACAGGGGGAATGGCTACACCTTC.

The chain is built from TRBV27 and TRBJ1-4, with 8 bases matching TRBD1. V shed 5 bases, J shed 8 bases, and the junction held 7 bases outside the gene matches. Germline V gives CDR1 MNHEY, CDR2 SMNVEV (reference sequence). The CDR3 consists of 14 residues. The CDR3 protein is CASSLDREQEKLFF. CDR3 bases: TGTGCCAGCAGTCTGGACAGGGAGCAGGAAAAACTGTTTTTT.